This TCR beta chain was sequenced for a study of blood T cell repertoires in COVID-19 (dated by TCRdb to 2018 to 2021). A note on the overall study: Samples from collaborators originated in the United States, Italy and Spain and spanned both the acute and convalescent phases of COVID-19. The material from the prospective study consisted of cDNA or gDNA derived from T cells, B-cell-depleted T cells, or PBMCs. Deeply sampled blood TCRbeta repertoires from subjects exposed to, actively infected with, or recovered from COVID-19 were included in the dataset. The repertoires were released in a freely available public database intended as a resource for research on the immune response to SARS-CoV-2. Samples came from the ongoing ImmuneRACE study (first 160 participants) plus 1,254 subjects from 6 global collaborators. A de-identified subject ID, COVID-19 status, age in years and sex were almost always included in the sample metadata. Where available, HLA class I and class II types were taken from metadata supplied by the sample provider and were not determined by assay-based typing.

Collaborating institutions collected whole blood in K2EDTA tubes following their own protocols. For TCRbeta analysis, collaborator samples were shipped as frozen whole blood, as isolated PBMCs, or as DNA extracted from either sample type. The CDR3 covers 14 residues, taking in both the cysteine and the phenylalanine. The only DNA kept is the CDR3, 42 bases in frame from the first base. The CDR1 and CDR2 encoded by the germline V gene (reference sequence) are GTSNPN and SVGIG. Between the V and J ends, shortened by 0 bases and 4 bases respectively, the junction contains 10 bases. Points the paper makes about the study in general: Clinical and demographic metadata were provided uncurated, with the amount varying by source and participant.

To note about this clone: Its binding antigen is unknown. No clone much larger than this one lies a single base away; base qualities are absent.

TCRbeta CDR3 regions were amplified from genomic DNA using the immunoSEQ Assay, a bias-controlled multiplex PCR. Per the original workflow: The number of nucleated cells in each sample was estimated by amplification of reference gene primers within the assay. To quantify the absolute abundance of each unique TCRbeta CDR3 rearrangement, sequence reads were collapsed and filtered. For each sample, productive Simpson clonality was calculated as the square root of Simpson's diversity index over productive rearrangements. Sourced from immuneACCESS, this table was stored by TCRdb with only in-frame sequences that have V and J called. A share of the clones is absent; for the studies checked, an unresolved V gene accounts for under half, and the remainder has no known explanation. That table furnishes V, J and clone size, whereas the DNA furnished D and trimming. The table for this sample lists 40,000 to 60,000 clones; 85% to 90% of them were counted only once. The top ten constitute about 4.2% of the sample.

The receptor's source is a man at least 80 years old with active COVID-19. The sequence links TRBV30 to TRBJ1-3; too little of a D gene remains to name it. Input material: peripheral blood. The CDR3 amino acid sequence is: CAWSVTGIGNTIYF. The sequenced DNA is TGTGCCTGGAGTGTGACGGGAATCGGAAACACCATATATTTT. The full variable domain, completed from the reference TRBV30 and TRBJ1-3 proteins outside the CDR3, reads SQTIHQWPATLVQPVGSPLSLECTVEGTSNPNLYWYRQAAGRGLQLLFYSVGIGQISSEVPQNLSASRPQDRQFILSSKKLLLSDSGFYLCAWSVTGIGNTIYFGEGSWLTVV.